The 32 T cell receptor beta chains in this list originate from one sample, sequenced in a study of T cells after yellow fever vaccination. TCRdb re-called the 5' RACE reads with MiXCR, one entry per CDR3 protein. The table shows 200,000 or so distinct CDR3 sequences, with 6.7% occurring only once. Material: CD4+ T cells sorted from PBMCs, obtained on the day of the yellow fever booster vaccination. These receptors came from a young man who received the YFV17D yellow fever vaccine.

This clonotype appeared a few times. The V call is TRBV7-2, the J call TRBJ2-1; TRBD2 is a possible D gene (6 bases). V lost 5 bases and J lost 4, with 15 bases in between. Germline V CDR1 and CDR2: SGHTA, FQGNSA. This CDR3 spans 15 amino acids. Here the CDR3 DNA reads TGTGCCAGCAGCCCCCCCGGAGGGGAATACAATGAGCAGTTCTTC. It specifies CASSPPGGEYNEQFF.

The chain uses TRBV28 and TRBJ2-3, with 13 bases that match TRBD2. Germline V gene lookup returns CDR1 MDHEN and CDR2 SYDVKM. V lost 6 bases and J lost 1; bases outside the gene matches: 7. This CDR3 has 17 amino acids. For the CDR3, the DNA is TGTGCCAGCAGCCTCGGACTAGCGGGAGCGGGCACAGATACGCAGTATTTT. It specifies CASSLGLAGAGTDTQYF.

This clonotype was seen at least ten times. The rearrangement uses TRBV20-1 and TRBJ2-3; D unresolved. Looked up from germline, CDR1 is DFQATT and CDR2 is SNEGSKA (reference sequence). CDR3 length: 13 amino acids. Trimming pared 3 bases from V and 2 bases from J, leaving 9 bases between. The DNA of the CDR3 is TGCAGTGCTAGGAGGCCCAACACAGATACGCAGTATTTT. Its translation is CSARRPNTDTQYF.

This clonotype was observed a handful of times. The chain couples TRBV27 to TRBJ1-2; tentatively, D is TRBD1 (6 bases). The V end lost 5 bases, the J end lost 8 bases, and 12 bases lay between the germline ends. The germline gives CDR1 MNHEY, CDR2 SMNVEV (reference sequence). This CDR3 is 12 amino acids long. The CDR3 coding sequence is TGTGCCAGCAGTCCAATGACAGGAGGCTACACCTTC. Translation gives CASSPMTGGYTF.

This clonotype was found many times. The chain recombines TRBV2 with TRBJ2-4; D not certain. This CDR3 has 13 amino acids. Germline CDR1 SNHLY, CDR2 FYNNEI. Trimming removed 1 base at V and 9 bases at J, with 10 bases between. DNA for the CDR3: TGTGCCAGCAGTGAAGGAGTCTTAAGCATTCAGTACTTC. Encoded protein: CASSEGVLSIQYF.

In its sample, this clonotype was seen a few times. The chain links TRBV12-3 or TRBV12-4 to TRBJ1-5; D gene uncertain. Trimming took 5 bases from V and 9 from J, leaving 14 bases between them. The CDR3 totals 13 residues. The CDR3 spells CASSVNPSAPQHF. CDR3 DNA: TGTGCCAGCAGTGTTAACCCGTCGGCGCCCCAGCATTTT.

For the CDR3, the DNA is TGCGCCAGCAGTCAATGGGCCCCCGGAGGGACCCATCAGCCCCAGCATTTT. It codes for CASSQWAPGGTHQPQHF. This chain uses TRBV23-1 with TRBJ1-5, with a tentative D call TRBD1 (5 bases). TRBV23-1 is marked as an open reading frame, function uncertain. The length of the CDR3 is 17 residues. V lost 1 base and J 5 bases, leaving 18 bases between the germline ends.

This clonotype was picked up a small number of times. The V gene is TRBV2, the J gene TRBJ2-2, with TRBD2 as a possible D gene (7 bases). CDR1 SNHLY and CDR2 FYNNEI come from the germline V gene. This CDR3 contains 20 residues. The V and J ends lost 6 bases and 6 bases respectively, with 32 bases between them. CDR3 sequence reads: CASSGGLRTAPSTPAGELFF. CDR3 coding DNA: TGTGCCAGCAGCGGGGGGCTGCGTACCGCACCGTCGACACCAGCCGGGGAGCTGTTTTTT.

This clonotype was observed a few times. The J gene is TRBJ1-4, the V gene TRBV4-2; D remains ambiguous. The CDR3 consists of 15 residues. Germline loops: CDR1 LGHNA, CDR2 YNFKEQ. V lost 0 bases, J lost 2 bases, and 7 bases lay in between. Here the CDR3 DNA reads TGTGCCAGCAGCCAAGATGCGGTGACTAATGAAAAACTGTTTTTT. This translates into CASSQDAVTNEKLFF.

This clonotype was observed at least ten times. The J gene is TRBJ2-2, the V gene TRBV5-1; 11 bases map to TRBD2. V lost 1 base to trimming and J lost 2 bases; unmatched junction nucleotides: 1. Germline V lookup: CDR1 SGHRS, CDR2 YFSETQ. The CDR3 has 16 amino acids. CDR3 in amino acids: CASSLTSGSNTGELFF. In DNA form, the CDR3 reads TGCGCCAGCAGCTTGACTAGCGGGAGTAACACCGGGGAGCTGTTTTTT.

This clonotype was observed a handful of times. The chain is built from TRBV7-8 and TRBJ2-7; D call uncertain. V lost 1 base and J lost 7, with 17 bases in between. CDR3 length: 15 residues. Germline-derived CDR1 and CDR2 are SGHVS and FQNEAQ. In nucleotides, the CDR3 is TGTGCCAGCAGCTTAGTTCGGACCCCCGTTTTGGAGCAGTACTTC. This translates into CASSLVRTPVLEQYF.

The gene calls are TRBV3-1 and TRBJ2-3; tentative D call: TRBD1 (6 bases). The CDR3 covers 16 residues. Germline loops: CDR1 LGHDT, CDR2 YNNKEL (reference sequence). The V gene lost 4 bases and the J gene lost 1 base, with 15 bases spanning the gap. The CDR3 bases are TGTGCCAGCAGCCCTTTTGGGGGCCGGGGCACAGATACGCAGTATTTT. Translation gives CASSPFGGRGTDTQYF.

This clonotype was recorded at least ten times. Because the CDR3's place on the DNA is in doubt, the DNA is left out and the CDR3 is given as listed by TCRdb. CDR3 in amino acids: CASSQNTQYFGEQFF. The chain has TRBV4-3 and TRBJ2-1. Germline-derived CDR1 and CDR2 are LGHNA and YSLEER. The CDR3 length is 15 residues, termini included.

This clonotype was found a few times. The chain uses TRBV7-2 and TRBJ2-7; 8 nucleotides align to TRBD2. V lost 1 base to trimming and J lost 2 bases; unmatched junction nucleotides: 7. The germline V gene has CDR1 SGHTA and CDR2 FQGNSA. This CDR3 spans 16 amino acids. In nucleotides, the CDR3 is TGTGCCAGCAGCTTAGAGCTGACTAGCGCTGCCTACGAGCAGTACTTC. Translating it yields CASSLELTSAAYEQYF. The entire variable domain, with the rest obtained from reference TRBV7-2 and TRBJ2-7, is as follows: GAGVSQSPSNKVTEKGKDVELRCDPISGHTALYWYRQSLGQGLEFLIYFQGNSAPDKSGLPSDRFSAERTGGSVSTLTIQRTQQEDSAVYLCASSLELTSAAYEQYFGPGTRLTVT.

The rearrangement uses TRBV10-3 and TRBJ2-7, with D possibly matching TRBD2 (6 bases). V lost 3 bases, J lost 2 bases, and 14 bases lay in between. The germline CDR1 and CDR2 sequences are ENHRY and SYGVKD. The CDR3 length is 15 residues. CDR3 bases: TGTGCCATCAGTGACCCGGAACTAGCCACCTACGAGCAGTACTTC. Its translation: CAISDPELATYEQYF.

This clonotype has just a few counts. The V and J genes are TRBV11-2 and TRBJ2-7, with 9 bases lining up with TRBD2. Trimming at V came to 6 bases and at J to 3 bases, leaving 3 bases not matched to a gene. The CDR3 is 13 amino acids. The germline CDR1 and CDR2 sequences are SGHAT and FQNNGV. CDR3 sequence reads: CASRRLAVYEQYF. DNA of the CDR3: TGTGCCAGCAGAAGACTAGCGGTCTACGAGCAGTACTTC. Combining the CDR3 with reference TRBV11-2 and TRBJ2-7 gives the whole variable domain EAGVAQSPRYKIIEKRQSVAFWCNPISGHATLYWYQQILGQGPKLLIQFQNNGVVDDSQLPKDRFSAERLKGVDSTLKIQPAKLEDSAVYLCASRRLAVYEQYFGPGTRLTVT.

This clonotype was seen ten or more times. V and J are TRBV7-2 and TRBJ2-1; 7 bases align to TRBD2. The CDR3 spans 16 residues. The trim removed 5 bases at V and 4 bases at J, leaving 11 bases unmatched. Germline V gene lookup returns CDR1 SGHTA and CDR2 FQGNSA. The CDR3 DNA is TGTGCCAGCAGCACGCGGGACTATCCGCCTTACAATGAGCAGTTCTTC. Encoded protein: CASSTRDYPPYNEQFF. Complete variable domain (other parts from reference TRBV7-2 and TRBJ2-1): GAGVSQSPSNKVTEKGKDVELRCDPISGHTALYWYRQSLGQGLEFLIYFQGNSAPDKSGLPSDRFSAERTGGSVSTLTIQRTQQEDSAVYLCASSTRDYPPYNEQFFGPGTRLTVL.

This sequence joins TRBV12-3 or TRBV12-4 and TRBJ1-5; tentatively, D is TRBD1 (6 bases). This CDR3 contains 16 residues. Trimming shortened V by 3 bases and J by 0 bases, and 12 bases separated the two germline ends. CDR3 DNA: TGTGCCAGCAGTTTGAGGGACATCGATAGCAATCAGCCCCAGCATTTT. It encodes CASSLRDIDSNQPQHF.

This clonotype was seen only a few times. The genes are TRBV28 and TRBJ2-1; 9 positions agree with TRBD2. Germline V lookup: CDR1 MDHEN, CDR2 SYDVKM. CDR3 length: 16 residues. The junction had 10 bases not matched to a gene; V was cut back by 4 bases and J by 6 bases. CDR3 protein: CASSSLDAGGLNEQFF. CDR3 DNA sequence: TGTGCCAGCAGTTCCCTCGACGCGGGAGGGCTCAATGAGCAGTTCTTC.

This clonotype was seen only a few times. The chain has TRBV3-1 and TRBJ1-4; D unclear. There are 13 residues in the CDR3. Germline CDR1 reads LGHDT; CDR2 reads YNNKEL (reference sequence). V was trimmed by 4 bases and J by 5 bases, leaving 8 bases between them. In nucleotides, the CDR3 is TGTGCCAGCAGCCTCAATTTAAATGAAAAACTGTTTTTT. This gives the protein CASSLNLNEKLFF. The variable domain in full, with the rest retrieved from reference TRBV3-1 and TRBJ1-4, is DTAVSQTPKYLVTQMGNDKSIKCEQNLGHDTMYWYKQDSKKFLKIMFSYNNKELIINETVPNRFSPKSPDKAHLNLHINSLELGDSAVYFCASSLNLNEKLFFGSGTQLSVL.

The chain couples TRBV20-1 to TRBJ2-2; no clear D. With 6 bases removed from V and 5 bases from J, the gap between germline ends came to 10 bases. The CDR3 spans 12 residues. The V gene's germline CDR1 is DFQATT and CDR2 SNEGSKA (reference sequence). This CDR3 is CSAVAVTGELFF. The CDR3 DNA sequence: TGCAGTGCCGTCGCGGTTACCGGGGAGCTGTTTTTT.

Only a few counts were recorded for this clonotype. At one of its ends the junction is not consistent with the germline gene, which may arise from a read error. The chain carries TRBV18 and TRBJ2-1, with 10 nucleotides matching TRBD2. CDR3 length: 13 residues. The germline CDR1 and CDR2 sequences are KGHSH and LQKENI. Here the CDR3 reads CASSPGLAGADVF. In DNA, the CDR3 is TGTGCCAGCTCACCAGGCCTAGCGGGAGCCGACGTCTTC.

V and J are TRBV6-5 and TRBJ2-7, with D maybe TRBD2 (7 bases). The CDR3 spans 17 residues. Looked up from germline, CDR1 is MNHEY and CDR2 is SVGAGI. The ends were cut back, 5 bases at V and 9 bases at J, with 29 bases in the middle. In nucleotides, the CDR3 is TGTGCCAGCAGTCGAGGGGGGGGAGGGTTTGGACTTCTCGGGCAGTACTTC. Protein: CASSRGGGGFGLLGQYF.

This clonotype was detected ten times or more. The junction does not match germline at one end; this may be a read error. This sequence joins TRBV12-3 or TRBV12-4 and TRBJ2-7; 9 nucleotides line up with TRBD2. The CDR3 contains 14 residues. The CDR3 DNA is TGTGCCAGCAGGTTAGCGGGAGACGTGTACGAGCAGTACTTC. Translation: CASRLAGDVYEQYF.

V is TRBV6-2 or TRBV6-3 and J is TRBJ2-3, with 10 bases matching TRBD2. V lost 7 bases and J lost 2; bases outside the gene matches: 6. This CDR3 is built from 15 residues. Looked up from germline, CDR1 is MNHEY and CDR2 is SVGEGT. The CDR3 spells CASTLAGENTDTQYF. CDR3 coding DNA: TGTGCCAGCACCCTAGCGGGGGAGAACACAGATACGCAGTATTTT.

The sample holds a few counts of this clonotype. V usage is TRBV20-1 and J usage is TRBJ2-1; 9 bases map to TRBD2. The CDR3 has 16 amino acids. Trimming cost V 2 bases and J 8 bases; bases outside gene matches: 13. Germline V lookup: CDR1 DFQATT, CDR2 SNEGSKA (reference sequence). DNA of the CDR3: TGCAGTGCTAGAAGTCCTAGCGGGAACGCGAGGGATGAGCAGTTCTTC. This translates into CSARSPSGNARDEQFF.

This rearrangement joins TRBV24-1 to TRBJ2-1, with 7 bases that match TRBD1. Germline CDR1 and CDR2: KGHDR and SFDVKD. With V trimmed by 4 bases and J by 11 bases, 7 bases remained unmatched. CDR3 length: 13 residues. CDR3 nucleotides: TGTGCCACCAGTGACTTAGGACAGGCCAAGCAGTTCTTC. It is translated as CATSDLGQAKQFF.

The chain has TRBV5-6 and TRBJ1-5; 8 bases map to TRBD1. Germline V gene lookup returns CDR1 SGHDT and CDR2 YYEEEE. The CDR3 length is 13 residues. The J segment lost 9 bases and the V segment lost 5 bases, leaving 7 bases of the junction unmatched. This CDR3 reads CASSWDRRRPQHF. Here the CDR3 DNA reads TGTGCCAGCAGTTGGGACAGGCGCAGGCCCCAGCATTTT.

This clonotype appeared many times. The CDR3 is CASSLDVGRALMRDTEAFF. As DNA, the CDR3 is TGTGCCAGCAGCTTGGATGTGGGCAGGGCCCTAATGAGGGACACTGAAGCTTTCTTT. The chain uses TRBV5-4 and TRBJ1-1, with a tentative D call TRBD1 (5 bases). CDR3 length: 19 residues. The V and J ends lost 0 bases and 3 bases respectively, with 24 bases between them. Germline V CDR1 and CDR2: SGHNT, YYREEE (reference sequence). The entire variable domain, with the rest obtained from reference TRBV5-4 and TRBJ1-1, is as follows: ETGVTQSPTHLIKTRGQQVTLRCSSQSGHNTVSWYQQALGQGPQFIFQYYREEENGRGNFPPRFSGLQFPNYSSELNVNALELDDSALYLCASSLDVGRALMRDTEAFFGQGTRLTVV.

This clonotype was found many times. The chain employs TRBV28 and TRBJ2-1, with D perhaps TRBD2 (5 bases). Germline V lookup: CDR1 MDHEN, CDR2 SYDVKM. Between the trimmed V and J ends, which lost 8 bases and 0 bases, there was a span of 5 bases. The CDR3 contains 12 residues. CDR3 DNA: TGTGCCAGCGGGAGCTCCTACAATGAGCAGTTCTTC. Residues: CASGSSYNEQFF.

The CDR3 DNA reads TGTGCCAGCAGCCAGCTCGCCGCAGATACGCAGTATTTT. It codes for CASSQLAADTQYF. The rearrangement links TRBV3-1 to TRBJ2-3; D gene ambiguous. The V gene's germline CDR1 is LGHDT and CDR2 YNNKEL (reference sequence). Trimming took off 3 bases at V and 4 bases at J, with 8 bases between the two ends. The CDR3 runs to 13 residues.

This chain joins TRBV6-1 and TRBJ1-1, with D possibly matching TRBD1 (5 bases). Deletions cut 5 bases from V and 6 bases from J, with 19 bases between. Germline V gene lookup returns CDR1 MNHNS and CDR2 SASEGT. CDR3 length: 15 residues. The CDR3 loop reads CASSQDTRVKAEAFF. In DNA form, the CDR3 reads TGTGCCAGCAGTCAGGACACCCGAGTGAAGGCTGAAGCTTTCTTT.